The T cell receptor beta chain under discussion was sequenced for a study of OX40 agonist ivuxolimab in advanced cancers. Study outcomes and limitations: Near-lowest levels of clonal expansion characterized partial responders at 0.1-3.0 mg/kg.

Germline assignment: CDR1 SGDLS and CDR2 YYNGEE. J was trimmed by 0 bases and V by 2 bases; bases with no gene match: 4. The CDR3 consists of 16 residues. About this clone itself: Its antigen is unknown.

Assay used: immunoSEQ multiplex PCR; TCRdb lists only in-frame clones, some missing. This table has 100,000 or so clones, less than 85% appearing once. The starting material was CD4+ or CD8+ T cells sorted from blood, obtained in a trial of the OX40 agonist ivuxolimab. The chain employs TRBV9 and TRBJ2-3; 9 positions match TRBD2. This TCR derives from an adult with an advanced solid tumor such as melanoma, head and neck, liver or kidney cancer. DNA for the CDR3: TGTGCCAGCAGCGTTGGGACTAGCAGCAGCACAGATACGCAGTATTTT. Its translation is CASSVGTSSSTDTQYF.